Below, 18 T cell receptor beta chains from the same sample are listed, as sequenced in a study of identical twins. TCRdb re-called the 5' RACE reads with MiXCR, one entry per CDR3 protein. The sample gives 200,000 to 300,000 distinct CDR3 sequences, around 7.6% of which show up once; under 6% is in the top ten. These same records also appear under a second study, on yellow fever vaccine responses in identical twins.

Material for sequencing was CD8+ T cells sorted from blood. These TCRs come from a woman aged 18-30 years in good health.

This clonotype was picked up many times. The chain recombines TRBV4-1 with TRBJ1-5; D uncertain. V lost 0 bases and J lost 2, with 5 bases in between. Germline V CDR1 and CDR2: MGHRA, YSYEKL. This CDR3 has 14 residues. CDR3 sequence reads: CASSQDPCNQPQHF. DNA of the CDR3: TGCGCCAGCAGCCAAGACCCTTGCAATCAGCCCCAGCATTTT.

CDR3 loop: CASSERQDSGANVLTF. CDR3 sequence (DNA): TGTGCCAGCAGTGAGCGACAGGACTCTGGGGCCAACGTCCTGACTTTC. The J gene is TRBJ2-6, the V gene TRBV6-1, with D possibly being TRBD1 (6 bases). Germline CDR1 MNHNS, CDR2 SASEGT. V was trimmed by 3 bases and J by 0 bases, leaving 9 bases between them. The CDR3 has 16 residues.

This clonotype was observed many times. Compared with germline, one end of the junction differs, possibly owing to a read error. The chain couples TRBV29-1 to TRBJ2-2; D is possibly TRBD2 (5 bases). CDR1 is SQVTM and CDR2 is ANQGSEA in the germline V gene. This CDR3 spans 11 amino acids. The CDR3 here is CSVDSDGKLFF. Written as DNA, the CDR3 is TGCAGCGTTGATTCTGACGGGAAGCTGTTTTTT.

This clonotype was counted between two and nine times. The chain employs TRBV9 and TRBJ2-1; the match to TRBD2 covers 13 bases. V dropped 0 bases and J dropped 9; count of bases not matched to a gene: 6. Germline V gene data show CDR1 as SGDLS and CDR2 as YYNGEE. The CDR3 consists of 16 residues. The CDR3: CASSVETSGRVGEQFF. The DNA for the CDR3 is TGTGCCAGCAGCGTAGAAACTAGCGGGAGGGTGGGTGAGCAGTTCTTC.

This chain uses TRBV15 with TRBJ1-5; D gene unclear. Trimming cost V 4 bases and J 0 bases, with 16 bases left between them. Per the germline V gene, CDR1 is LNHNV and CDR2 is YYDKDF (reference sequence). The length of the CDR3 is 17 residues. The CDR3, as DNA: TGTGCCACCAGCAACCTCCCCGGGGTTTATAGCAATCAGCCCCAGCATTTT. This sequence encodes CATSNLPGVYSNQPQHF.

The V gene is TRBV7-9, the J gene TRBJ1-1, with D tentatively TRBD1 (6 bases). This CDR3 has 13 residues. Germline assignment: CDR1 SEHNR and CDR2 FQNEAQ (reference sequence). With 5 bases removed from V and 4 bases from J, the gap between germline ends came to 11 bases. The DNA for the CDR3 is TGTGCCAGCAGCCCAGGACAGAGCACTGAAGCTTTCTTT. Protein: CASSPGQSTEAFF.

This clonotype was recorded at least ten times. The V and J genes are TRBV5-1 and TRBJ2-5, with 9 bases identical to TRBD2. Per germline, CDR1 SGHRS and CDR2 YFSETQ. The CDR3 extends over 18 amino acids. V lost 2 bases and J lost 5; bases outside the gene matches: 16. The CDR3, as DNA: TGCGCCAGCAGCTTTCCCTGGCGGGGGGGCCGATGGTGGGAGACCCAGTACTTC. The encoded protein is CASSFPWRGGRWWETQYF.

This chain links TRBV10-1 with TRBJ2-1, with 9 bases matching TRBD2. The germline V gene encodes CDR1 WNHNN and CDR2 SYGVQD (reference sequence). The junction had 3 bases not matched to a gene; V was cut back by 3 bases and J by 6 bases. The CDR3 contains 14 residues. DNA for the CDR3: TGCGCCAGCAGTGATGCGGGGGGGCCCAATGAGCAGTTCTTC. It codes for CASSDAGGPNEQFF.

In this sample, this clonotype turned up a few times. V and J are TRBV12-3 or TRBV12-4 and TRBJ2-3, with TRBD2 as a possible D gene (6 bases). Trimming pared 3 bases from V and 6 bases from J, leaving 16 bases between. This CDR3 contains 15 residues. The CDR3 coding sequence is TGTGCCAGCAGTTTCGTGGGGTCGGCGGGGGATACGCAGTATTTT. Its protein product is CASSFVGSAGDTQYF.

The V call is TRBV7-8, the J call TRBJ1-2, with D perhaps matching TRBD1 (6 bases). The germline gives CDR1 SGHVS, CDR2 FQNEAQ. Trimming left V 2 bases short and J 6 bases short, with 19 bases between. This CDR3 has 16 residues. The CDR3 is CASSLSRSGELDGYTF. CDR3 nucleotide sequence: TGTGCCAGCAGCTTAAGTCGATCAGGGGAACTTGATGGCTACACCTTC.

This clonotype showed up many times. This rearrangement joins TRBV12-3 or TRBV12-4 to TRBJ2-7; 14 nucleotides match TRBD2. This CDR3 is 12 amino acids long. V trimming: 8 bases; J trimming: 9 bases; junction bases outside the gene matches: 3. The CDR3 spells CASRLAGGLQYF. CDR3 coding DNA: TGTGCCAGCCGACTAGCGGGAGGGCTGCAGTACTTC.

This clonotype was detected only a few times. J is TRBJ2-1 and V is TRBV7-9; TRBD2 agrees at 14 bases. From germline, CDR1 is SEHNR and CDR2 FQNEAQ (reference sequence). The CDR3 is 17 amino acids. V trimming: 2 bases; J trimming: 5 bases; junction bases outside the gene matches: 5. Here the CDR3 DNA reads TGTGCCAGCAGCTTACCGACTAGCGGGGGGGCCGACAATGAGCAGTTCTTC. This sequence encodes CASSLPTSGGADNEQFF.

There are a few counts of this clonotype. The chain joins TRBV6-1 to TRBJ2-1; possibly TRBD1 or TRBD2 for D (5 bases each). The germline CDR1 and CDR2 sequences are MNHNS and SASEGT. The CDR3 totals 16 residues. V was pared by 1 base and J by 6 bases, with 16 bases between. The CDR3 sequence: CASSEDERLRANEQFF. The CDR3 DNA follows: TGTGCCAGCAGTGAAGACGAGCGGCTCAGGGCCAATGAGCAGTTCTTC.

This clonotype has a handful of counts. The chain combines TRBV27 with TRBJ1-6, with TRBD1 identical over 10 bases. V shed 5 bases, J shed 7 bases, and the junction held 11 bases outside the gene matches. Germline V gene data show CDR1 as MNHEY and CDR2 as SMNVEV (reference sequence). This CDR3 is built from 17 residues. CDR3 sequence: CASSNPRDRGINSPLHF. The CDR3 DNA is TGTGCCAGCAGTAACCCTCGGGACAGGGGTATCAATTCACCCCTCCACTTT.

This clonotype turned up a few times. J is TRBJ2-1 and V is TRBV2, with 8 bases fitting TRBD2. Germline lookup yields CDR1 SNHLY and CDR2 FYNNEI. The CDR3 has 15 residues. With V trimmed by 2 bases and J by 5 bases, 5 bases remained unmatched. The CDR3 loop is CASSEFLAGDNEQFF. The DNA of the CDR3 is TGTGCCAGCAGTGAATTTCTAGCGGGTGACAATGAGCAGTTCTTC.

This sequence joins TRBV2 and TRBJ2-3, with D possibly being TRBD1 (6 bases). The CDR3 is 15 amino acids. Per germline, CDR1 SNHLY and CDR2 FYNNEI. The V and J ends lost 8 bases and 5 bases respectively, with 20 bases between them. The CDR3 region has the DNA TGTGCCAGCGACCTAACCCGGGACATTAAAGATACGCAGTATTTT. Its protein product is CASDLTRDIKDTQYF.

The chain recombines TRBV5-8 with TRBJ1-2; maybe TRBD1 (5 bases). This CDR3 contains 13 residues. Per germline, CDR1 SGHTS and CDR2 YDEGEE. V lost 7 bases to trimming and J lost 4 bases, with 14 bases between them. CDR3 residues: CASAQAGSYGYTF. CDR3 coding DNA: TGTGCCAGCGCACAAGCAGGGAGCTATGGCTACACCTTC.

In this sample, this clonotype turned up many times. V usage is TRBV7-9 and J usage is TRBJ2-2, with 8 bases that match TRBD2. Per the germline V gene, CDR1 is SEHNR and CDR2 is FQNEAQ (reference sequence). J gave up 0 bases and V 2 bases, and 2 bases lay outside the gene matches. This CDR3 region has 16 residues. This chain's CDR3 is CASSLPGGPNTGELFF. CDR3 coding DNA: TGTGCCAGCAGCTTACCGGGAGGGCCGAACACCGGGGAGCTGTTTTTT.